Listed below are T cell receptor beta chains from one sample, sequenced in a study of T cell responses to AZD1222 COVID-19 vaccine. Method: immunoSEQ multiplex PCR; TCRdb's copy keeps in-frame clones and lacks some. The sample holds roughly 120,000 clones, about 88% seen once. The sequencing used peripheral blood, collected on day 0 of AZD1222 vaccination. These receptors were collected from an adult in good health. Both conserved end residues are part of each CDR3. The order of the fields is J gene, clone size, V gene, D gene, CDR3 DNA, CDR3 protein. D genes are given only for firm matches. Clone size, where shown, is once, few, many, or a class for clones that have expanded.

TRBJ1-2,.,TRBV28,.,TGTGCCAGCAGTTTAGGGGGCCGGTATGGCTACACCTTC,CASSLGGRYGYTF
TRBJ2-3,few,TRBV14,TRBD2,TGTGCCAGCAGCCAAGTACTAGCGGGGCGCATGAAGAAGGGAGATACGCAGTATTTT,CASSQVLAGRMKKGDTQYF
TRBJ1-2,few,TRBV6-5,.,TGTGCCAGCAGTTACTCGGGACAAATGTATGGCTACACCTTC,CASSYSGQMYGYTF
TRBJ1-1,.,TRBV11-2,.,TGTGCCAGCAGCTTAGAGGCGGGTTCCACTGAAGCTTTCTTT,CASSLEAGSTEAFF
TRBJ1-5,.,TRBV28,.,TGTGCCAGCAGTTCTGCTCGGACATCCCTAGGGAATCAGCCCCAGCATTTT,CASSSARTSLGNQPQHF
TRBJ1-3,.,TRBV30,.,TGTGCCTGGGGCCCAGGAAACACCATATATTTT,CAWGPGNTIYF
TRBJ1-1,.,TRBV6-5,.,TGTGCCAGCAGTCACCGGGAGAACACTGAAGCTTTCTTT,CASSHRENTEAFF
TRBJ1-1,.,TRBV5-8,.,TGTGCCAGCAGTCATGATACGGTTTTGAACACTGAAGCTTTCTTT,CASSHDTVLNTEAFF
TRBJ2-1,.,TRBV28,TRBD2,TGTGCCAGCAGATCCGGGACTAGCGGGAGCAATGAGCAGTTCTTC,CASRSGTSGSNEQFF
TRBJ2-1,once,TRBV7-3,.,TGTGCCAGCAGCCCCCCTGGCAATGAGCAGTTCTTC,CASSPPGNEQFF
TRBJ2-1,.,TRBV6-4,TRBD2,TGTGCCAGCAGGTACGCCCCTGCGGGGGGGTCCCCCTACAATGAGCAGTTCTTC,CASRYAPAGGSPYNEQFF
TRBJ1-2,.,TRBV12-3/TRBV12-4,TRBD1,TGTGCCAGCAGTTTTCGGACAGGGTTAGGCTACACCTTC,CASSFRTGLGYTF
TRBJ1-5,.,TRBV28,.,TGTGCCAGCAGGCGGGGTGGGGGGGGCAATCAGCCCCAGCATTTT,CASRRGGGGNQPQHF
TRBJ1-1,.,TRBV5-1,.,TGCGCCAGCAGCATGGATAGGGCAGAAGAAGCTTTCTTT,CASSMDRAEEAFF
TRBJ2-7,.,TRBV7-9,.,TGTGCCAGCAGTTTTTCAGGGGTGTCCTACGAGCAGTACTTC,CASSFSGVSYEQYF
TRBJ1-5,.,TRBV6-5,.,TGTGCCAGCGGCCAAAATCAGCCCCAGCATTTT,CASGQNQPQHF
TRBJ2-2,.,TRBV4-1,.,TGCGCCAGCAGCCAGAACTATATGAACACCGGGGAGCTGTTTTTT,CASSQNYMNTGELFF
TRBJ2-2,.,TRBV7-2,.,TGTGCCAGCAGCTTAGGAGGGTCTCTAAACACCGGGGAGCTGTTTTTT,CASSLGGSLNTGELFF
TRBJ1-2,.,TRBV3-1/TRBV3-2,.,TGTGCCAGCAGCCGCTACAGGGAATCTAACTATGGCTACACCTTC,CASSRYRESNYGYTF
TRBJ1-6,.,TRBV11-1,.,TGTGCCAGCAGCTTCTTGGGGAATTCACCCCTCCACTTT,CASSFLGNSPLHF
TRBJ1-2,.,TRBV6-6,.,TGTGCCAGCAGTACCCCCCTGGGGAGGACTCCCTATGGCTACACCTTC,CASSTPLGRTPYGYTF
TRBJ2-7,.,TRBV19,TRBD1,TGTGCCAGTAGTATAGGGGGACAGGGGACCTACGAGCAGTACTTC,CASSIGGQGTYEQYF
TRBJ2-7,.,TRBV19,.,TGTGCCAGTAGTTCCTTACAGGGTGGCTACGAGCAGTACTTC,CASSSLQGGYEQYF
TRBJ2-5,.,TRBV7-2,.,TGTGCCACCCTAACCCAGAGGGGTCAAGAGACCCAGTACTTC,CATLTQRGQETQYF
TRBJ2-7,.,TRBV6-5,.,TGTGCCAGCAGTTCGGCCTGGGAGCAGTACTTC,CASSSAWEQYF
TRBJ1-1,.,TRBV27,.,TGTGCCACGTATTCTCCATCCGGCAGGGACAACACTGAAGCTTTCTTT,CATYSPSGRDNTEAFF
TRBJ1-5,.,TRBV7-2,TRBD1,TGTGCCAGCAGCCTGAGGGGGCAGCAGCCCCAGCATTTT,CASSLRGQQPQHF
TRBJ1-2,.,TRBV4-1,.,TGCGCCAGCAGCCAAGAATACCCGGCTGGGGGCACTGGCTACACCTTC,CASSQEYPAGGTGYTF
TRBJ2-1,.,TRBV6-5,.,TGTGCCAGCCCTGGGCAGGATGATGAGCAGTTCTTC,CASPGQDDEQFF
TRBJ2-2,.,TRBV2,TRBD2,TGTGCCAGCAGTGCGGGACTAGCGGGGAGGAACACCGGGGAGCTGTTTTTT,CASSAGLAGRNTGELFF
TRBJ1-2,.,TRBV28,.,TGTGCCAGCAGTTTTTCGAGCTATGGCTACACCTTC,CASSFSSYGYTF
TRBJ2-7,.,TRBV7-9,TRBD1,TGTGCCAGCAGCTTAGCGGACAGGGGGGAGATTTACGAGCAGTACTTC,CASSLADRGEIYEQYF
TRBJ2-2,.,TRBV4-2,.,TGTGCCAGCAGCCAAGATCCGGGGACGGTTAACACCGGGGAGCTGTTTTTT,CASSQDPGTVNTGELFF
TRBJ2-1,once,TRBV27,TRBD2,TGTGCCAGCAGTTGGAGCGGGGACTCCTACAATGAGCAGTTCTTC,CASSWSGDSYNEQFF
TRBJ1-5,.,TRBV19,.,TGTGCCAGTAGTATAGCACAGGATAGCAATCAGCCCCAGCATTTT,CASSIAQDSNQPQHF
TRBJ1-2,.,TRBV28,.,TGTGCCAGCAGTTTCAGGGATGGCTACACCTTC,CASSFRDGYTF
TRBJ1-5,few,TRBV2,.,TGTGCCAGCAGTGACAGTCACAGCAATCAGCCCCAGCATTTT,CASSDSHSNQPQHF
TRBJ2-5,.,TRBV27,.,TGTGCCAGCAGGGGTTTAGAGGAGACCCAGTACTTC,CASRGLEETQYF
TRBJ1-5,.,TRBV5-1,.,TGCGCCAGCAGCTTGAACCCTGGATGGAATCAGCCCCAGCATTTT,CASSLNPGWNQPQHF
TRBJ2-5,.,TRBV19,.,TGTGCCAGTAGTAGGAAAATAGGCCAAGAGACCCAGTACTTC,CASSRKIGQETQYF
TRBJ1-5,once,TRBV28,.,TGTGCCAGCACCAAGAGCACAGGGATTAAACGGCCCCAGCATTTT,CASTKSTGIKRPQHF
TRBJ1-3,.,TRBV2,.,TGTGCCAGCAGTCGAGACGAGGCTGGAAACACCATATATTTT,CASSRDEAGNTIYF
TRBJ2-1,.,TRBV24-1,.,TGTGCCATAGATGGGGGCAGGGACTACAATGAGCAGTTCTTC,CAIDGGRDYNEQFF
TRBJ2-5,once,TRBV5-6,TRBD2,TGTGCCAGCAGCTTGTTGGGAGGGAAAGAGACCCAGTACTTC,CASSLLGGKETQYF
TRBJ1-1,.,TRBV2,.,TGTGCCAGCAGTGAAGCGCATACAATGAACACTGAAGCTTTCTTT,CASSEAHTMNTEAFF
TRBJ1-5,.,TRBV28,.,TGTGCCAGCAGTCCCCGGAGGGATCAGCCCCAGCATTTT,CASSPRRDQPQHF
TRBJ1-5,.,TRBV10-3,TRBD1,TGTGCCATCAGTGAGTTTGGGACAGGGCACCAGCCCCAGCATTTT,CAISEFGTGHQPQHF
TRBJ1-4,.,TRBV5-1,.,TGCGCCAGCAGCTTGGAGCCTGCTAATGAAAAACTGTTTTTT,CASSLEPANEKLFF
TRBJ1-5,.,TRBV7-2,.,TGTGCCAGCAGCCCCCAGACAGGCTATCAGCCCCAGCATTTT,CASSPQTGYQPQHF
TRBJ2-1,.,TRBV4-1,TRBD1,TGCGCCAGCAGTTCCTTCCCGGGACAGGGGGACAATGAGCAGTTCTTC,CASSSFPGQGDNEQFF
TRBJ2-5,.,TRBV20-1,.,TGCAGTGCTAGTAGCAATAGAAAAGAGACCCAGTACTTC,CSASSNRKETQYF
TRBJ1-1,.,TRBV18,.,TGTGCCAGCTCACTAAACAGGTACACTGAAGCTTTCTTT,CASSLNRYTEAFF
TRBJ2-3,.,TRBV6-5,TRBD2,TGTGCCAGCTCCTGGACTAGATGGGCCACAGATACGCAGTATTTT,CASSWTRWATDTQYF
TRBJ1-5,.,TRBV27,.,TGTGCCAGCAGTTTATGGGGAGGCGGGCAGCCCCAGCATTTT,CASSLWGGGQPQHF
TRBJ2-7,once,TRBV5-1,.,TGCGCCAGCAGCTTGGTGGACGGGACCTACGAGCAGTACTTC,CASSLVDGTYEQYF
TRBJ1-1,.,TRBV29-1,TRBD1,TGCAGCGTTCCCCCGGGACAGGGTGGATCCCGGTTGAACACTGAAGCTTTCTTT,CSVPPGQGGSRLNTEAFF
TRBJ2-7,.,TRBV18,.,TGTGCCAGCTCACCACCGGCAGGGGTCTACGAGCAGTACTTC,CASSPPAGVYEQYF